One sample yielded the 23 T cell receptor beta chains listed below, sequenced in a study of cytomegalovirus exposure and HLA in healthy donors. Primers for the PCR totalled 60 Vbeta and 13 Jbeta. The method was immunoSEQ multiplex PCR; TCRdb's version includes in-frame clones alone and lacks a portion of them. Of around 150,000 clones in the sample, more than 60% were seen once. The sequencing input was PBMCs. The receptors shown here come from a man aged 35 to 55 in good health and CMV-seronegative.

The chain has TRBV6-1 and TRBJ2-1; 8 bases are shared with TRBD2. Germline loops: CDR1 MNHNS, CDR2 SASEGT. The CDR3 is 14 amino acids. The V segment lost 8 bases and the J segment 5 bases; nucleotides outside the gene matches: 8. CDR3 DNA sequence: TGTGCCAGCTATGTTCTAGCGGGTCACAATGAGCAGTTCTTC. Protein sequence: CASYVLAGHNEQFF.

On this clone: Other DNA sequences in this specimen translate into the identical CDR3. The chain recombines TRBV6-1 with TRBJ2-7; D not certain. Deletions cut 3 bases from V and 3 bases from J, with 6 bases between. Germline V gene sequence: CDR1 MNHNS, CDR2 SASEGT. The CDR3 totals 12 residues. The CDR3 loop is CASSDSNYEQYF. CDR3 coding DNA: TGTGCCAGCAGTGATTCAAACTACGAGCAGTACTTC.

The chain carries TRBV4-2 and TRBJ2-5, with 13 nucleotides matching TRBD2. The V gene end was trimmed by 2 bases and the J gene end by 6 bases; junction bases not matched to a gene: 6. CDR1 and CDR2 from the germline V gene are LGHNA and YNFKEQ. This CDR3 is 16 amino acids long. CDR3 loop: CASSQPTSGGGKTQYF. The CDR3 region has the DNA TGTGCCAGCAGCCAACCCACTAGCGGGGGGGGGAAGACCCAGTACTTC.

V and J are TRBV29-1 and TRBJ2-1; D may be TRBD2 (7 bases). Trimming stripped 4 bases from V and 2 bases from J, with 15 bases between. The CDR3 sequence is 15 residues long. Germline CDR1 and CDR2: SQVTM and ANQGSEA. The CDR3 DNA follows: TGCAGCGTTGGGATGCTAGGGGGGGCCTACAATGAGCAGTTCTTC. Amino acid sequence: CSVGMLGGAYNEQFF.

CDR3 in DNA: TGTGCCAGCAGCACTAGCGTCGACAGCTCCTACAATGAGCAGTTCTTC. It specifies CASSTSVDSSYNEQFF. This chain uses TRBV7-6 with TRBJ2-1; 7 bases fit TRBD2. The ends lost 5 bases at V and 0 bases at J; junction bases unmatched: 7. This CDR3 is built from 16 residues. Germline V gene lookup returns CDR1 SGHVS and CDR2 FNYEAQ.

This clone has only a few counts. This chain links TRBV6-6 with TRBJ2-3, with D possibly matching TRBD1 (5 bases). Germline CDR1 MNHNY, CDR2 SVGAGI (reference sequence). The CDR3 consists of 13 residues. The ends were cut back, 8 bases at V and 6 bases at J, with 15 bases in the middle. The CDR3 reads CASGFRVIDTQYF. The CDR3 DNA follows: TGTGCCAGCGGGTTCAGGGTTATCGATACGCAGTATTTT.

The table lists this clone with many counts. V gene TRBV2 combines with J gene TRBJ2-7; D not certain. Germline values: CDR1 SNHLY, CDR2 FYNNEI. The CDR3 runs to 13 residues. Trimming removed 8 bases at V and 0 bases at J, with 11 bases between. The CDR3 DNA reads as TGTGCCAGCCGTGGTATATCCTCCTACGAGCAGTACTTC. Its protein is CASRGISSYEQYF.

The V gene is TRBV19, the J gene TRBJ2-1, with D hard to call. V shed 3 bases and J shed 3 bases, with 6 bases lying between them. The length of the CDR3 is 13 residues. The germline V gene encodes CDR1 LNHDA and CDR2 SQIVND (reference sequence). The CDR3 protein is CASSIGSYNEQFF. The CDR3 coding sequence is TGTGCCAGTAGTATTGGCAGCTACAATGAGCAGTTCTTC.

This clone was recorded once. This chain links TRBV5-6 with TRBJ1-5; weak D call: TRBD1 (6 bases). CDR3 length: 15 residues. The germline V gene encodes CDR1 SGHDT and CDR2 YYEEEE. V was cut by 4 bases and J by 5 bases, with 16 bases left in between. Here the CDR3 reads CASSGSGQLYQPQHF. The CDR3 bases are TGTGCCAGCAGCGGATCTGGACAGCTCTATCAGCCCCAGCATTTT.

The sample holds one count of this clone. The chain has TRBV5-4 and TRBJ2-1; 15 bases align to TRBD2. The length of the CDR3 is 15 residues. In germline, CDR1 is SGHNT, CDR2 YYREEE (reference sequence). With V trimmed by 4 bases and J by 8 bases, 4 bases remained unmatched. The CDR3 bases are TGTGCCAGCAGCGCGGGACTAGCGGGGGGTGATGAGCAGTTCTTC. This codes for CASSAGLAGGDEQFF.

The chain couples TRBV19 to TRBJ1-2; D is perhaps TRBD1 (6 bases). Germline CDR1 reads LNHDA; CDR2 reads SQIVND (reference sequence). The CDR3 loop spans 16 amino acids. Trimming took 5 bases from V and 0 from J, leaving 16 bases between them. The CDR3 DNA is TGTGCCAGTAGTCCTTCCTATGGACAGTCTAACTATGGCTACACCTTC. This gives the protein CASSPSYGQSNYGYTF. The full variable domain, rest sourced from reference TRBV19 and TRBJ1-2, is DGGITQSPKYLFRKEGQNVTLSCEQNLNHDAMYWYRQDPGQGLRLIYYSQIVNDFQKGDIAEGYSVSREKKESFPLTVTSAQKNPTAFYLCASSPSYGQSNYGYTFGSGTRLTVV.

This clone is a singleton in its sample. The chain's CDR3 is CASSLAGQGILSYEQYF. Written as DNA, the CDR3 is TGCGCCAGCAGCTTGGCGGGGCAGGGGATCTTATCCTACGAGCAGTACTTC. This chain uses TRBV5-1 with TRBJ2-7; tentative D call: TRBD1 (6 bases). Trimming stripped 0 bases from V and 1 base from J, with 17 bases between. This CDR3 has 17 amino acids. Germline V gene lookup returns CDR1 SGHRS and CDR2 YFSETQ.

This chain connects TRBV2 to TRBJ2-3; D may be TRBD2 (5 bases). CDR1 and CDR2 (germline): SNHLY, FYNNEI. V dropped 7 bases and J dropped 1 base, with 9 bases sitting between them. This CDR3 region has 13 residues. The CDR3 DNA is TGTGCCAGCACGGGGATCGGCACAGATACGCAGTATTTT. Protein sequence: CASTGIGTDTQYF.

J is TRBJ2-5 and V is TRBV29-1; D unresolved. Trimming removed 7 bases from V and 3 bases from J, with 15 bases in between. Per the germline V gene, CDR1 is SQVTM and CDR2 is ANQGSEA. CDR3 length equals 13 residues. CDR3 loop: CSARRTLEETQYF. DNA for the CDR3: TGCAGCGCTCGCCGAACCTTAGAAGAGACCCAGTACTTC.

The chain links TRBV10-3 to TRBJ2-7, with a tentative D call TRBD1 (6 bases). The ends were cut back, 11 bases at V and 2 bases at J, with 16 bases in the middle. Germline V gene data show CDR1 as ENHRY and CDR2 as SYGVKD. The length of the CDR3 is 13 residues. CDR3 amino acids: CAHRDRSTYEQYF. CDR3 sequence (DNA): TGTGCCCATCGAGACAGGAGTACCTACGAGCAGTACTTC.

The CDR3 here is CASSVATDQPQHF. The CDR3 DNA is TGTGCCAGCAGCGTAGCGACAGATCAGCCCCAGCATTTT. The rearrangement links TRBV11-2 to TRBJ1-5, with a weak D call TRBD1 (5 bases). The CDR3 runs 13 residues. V was pared by 5 bases and J by 5 bases, with 10 bases between. Per the germline V gene, CDR1 is SGHAT and CDR2 is FQNNGV.

The rearrangement uses TRBV5-1 and TRBJ2-1; weak D call: TRBD2 (6 bases). The V end lost 0 bases, the J end lost 3 bases, and 10 bases lay between the germline ends. There are 15 residues in the CDR3. Germline V CDR1 and CDR2: SGHRS, YFSETQ. The CDR3 here is CASSLEVADYNEQFF. As DNA, the CDR3 is TGCGCCAGCAGCTTGGAGGTAGCGGACTACAATGAGCAGTTCTTC.

The rearrangement links TRBV6-5 to TRBJ2-2; no clear D gene. The V gene lost 10 bases and the J gene lost 4 bases, with 10 bases spanning the gap. The CDR3 runs 12 residues. Germline values: CDR1 MNHEY, CDR2 SVGAGI. As DNA, the CDR3 is TGTGCCACCATGACGGGCACCGGGGAGCTGTTTTTT. Protein product: CATMTGTGELFF.

J is TRBJ2-3 and V is TRBV9, with 8 nucleotides matching TRBD2. This CDR3 has 15 amino acids. V dropped 3 bases and J dropped 3; count of bases not matched to a gene: 6. Germline values: CDR1 SGDLS, CDR2 YYNGEE. The CDR3: CASSASGTRTDTQYF. CDR3 nucleotides: TGTGCCAGCAGCGCCTCCGGGACTAGAACAGATACGCAGTATTTT.

CDR3 coding DNA: TGTGCCAGCAGTGAAGTCTGGACAGGGAACAGGGTTGGTGCTTTCTTT. This encodes CASSEVWTGNRVGAFF. The V call is TRBV6-1, the J call TRBJ1-1; 8 bases agree with TRBD1. Germline CDR1 is MNHNS and CDR2 is SASEGT. CDR3 length: 16 amino acids. Trimming at V came to 1 base and at J to 11 bases, leaving 15 bases not matched to a gene.

This rearrangement joins TRBV9 to TRBJ2-5; D remains ambiguous. The CDR3 spans 14 residues. The V end was cut by 3 bases, the J end by 4 bases, with 13 bases between. Germline assignment: CDR1 SGDLS and CDR2 YYNGEE. The CDR3 region is CASSATTAGETQYF. CDR3 DNA: TGTGCCAGCAGCGCCACGACGGCAGGAGAGACCCAGTACTTC.

The genes are TRBV9 and TRBJ2-6; 7 bases align to TRBD1. This CDR3 region has 15 residues. Per germline, CDR1 SGDLS and CDR2 YYNGEE. The V gene end was trimmed by 3 bases and the J gene end by 0 bases; junction bases not matched to a gene: 0. The CDR3 DNA reads as TGTGCCAGCAGCGACAGGGGCTCTGGGGCCAACGTCCTGACTTTC. It is translated as CASSDRGSGANVLTF.

The chain employs TRBV5-5 and TRBJ2-7; 8 bases map to TRBD1. This CDR3 is built from 15 residues. The trim removed 4 bases at V and 4 bases at J, leaving 10 bases unmatched. Germline V gives CDR1 SGHKS, CDR2 YYEKEE (reference sequence). As DNA, the CDR3 is TGTGCCAGCAGCCCACGGACAGGGATGGTGTACGAGCAGTACTTC. Translation: CASSPRTGMVYEQYF.